This is a list of T cell receptor beta chains from one sample in a study of shared clonotypes between healthy human individuals. TCRdb's copy holds only in-frame clones and misses some; the assay was immunoSEQ multiplex PCR. The sample lists over a million clones, about 84% seen once, with 0.5% to 0.6% in the top ten. Sequencing input: memory CD4+ T cells from PBMCs. The receptors here all came from a man younger than 30 in good health. Some clones in this sample may be carry-over from other donors' samples. CDR3s leave out the opening cysteine and the closing phenylalanine or tryptophan.

v_gene: TRBV28
CDR3aa: ASRHGASSYNEQF

v_gene: TRBV4-2
CDR3aa: ASSQDSLAGSHNEQF

v_gene: TRBV5-1
CDR3aa: ASSLEGQAAYNEQF

v_gene: TRBV6-5
CDR3aa: ASRQQGGNEKLF

v_gene: TRBV2
CDR3aa: ASSETRSTSGQY

v_gene: TRBV28
CDR3aa: ASSPPGTGSGTIY

v_gene: TRBV7-3
CDR3aa: ASSSPGAEQF

v_gene: TRBV6-1
CDR3aa: ASSGAQALGAQH

v_gene: TRBV21-1
CDR3aa: ARTGPANQPQH

v_gene: TRBV27
CDR3aa: ASSFFRNTGELF

v_gene: TRBV28
CDR3aa: ASSSRLAGSYNEQF

v_gene: TRBV10-2
CDR3aa: ASSERGPWDGYT

v_gene: TRBV5-1
CDR3aa: ASSYFSGGSSYEQY

v_gene: TRBV19
CDR3aa: ASRGRGPADTQY

v_gene: TRBV27
CDR3aa: ASKEMIRENTEAF

v_gene: TRBV5-1
CDR3aa: ASSALGVNTEAF

v_gene: TRBV30
CDR3aa: AWSLGTGMGYT

v_gene: TRBV4-1
CDR3aa: ASSQVTDGGYT

v_gene: TRBV4-1
CDR3aa: ASSQASGFEAF

v_gene: TRBV30
CDR3aa: AWDRGNTEAF

v_gene: TRBV28
CDR3aa: ASSFPGTRSYEQY

v_gene: TRBV5-1
CDR3aa: ASSDPPGLVGQETQY

v_gene: TRBV28
CDR3aa: ASSGTANYGYT

v_gene: TRBV5-1
CDR3aa: ASSLGGPNYGYT

v_gene: TRBV5-1
CDR3aa: ASSLMQNTEAF

v_gene: TRBV28
CDR3aa: ASRPTGYSNQPQH

v_gene: TRBV11-2
CDR3aa: ASSTGSTGGGNTIY

v_gene: TRBV7-3
CDR3aa: ASSPGVGGGHGELF

v_gene: TRBV5-1
CDR3aa: ASSPSTGSVETQY

v_gene: TRBV18
CDR3aa: ASSELRGQFTEAF

v_gene: TRBV19
CDR3aa: ASSISWHSLTDTQY

v_gene: TRBV7-8
CDR3aa: ASSLGKGWNNEQF

v_gene: TRBV4-1
CDR3aa: ASSQRAGGPDNEQF

v_gene: TRBV6-5
CDR3aa: ASSYLGGEQY

v_gene: TRBV6-5
CDR3aa: ASSYRVSGYEQY

v_gene: TRBV5-6
CDR3aa: ASNLYNEQF

v_gene: TRBV7-9
CDR3aa: ASSGFGEQF

v_gene: TRBV5-1
CDR3aa: ASSLPQGASNEKLF

v_gene: TRBV5-4
CDR3aa: ASSQIMGRGGYGYT

v_gene: TRBV2
CDR3aa: ASSDGSYGYT

v_gene: TRBV30
CDR3aa: AWSVGGGGSSY

v_gene: TRBV7-2
CDR3aa: ASSLGPARYTQY

v_gene: TRBV19
CDR3aa: ASSMIRIDSGNTIY

v_gene: TRBV11-2
CDR3aa: ASSFLLSSGANVLT

v_gene: TRBV4-1
CDR3aa: ASSQRQGAYEQY

v_gene: TRBV5-5
CDR3aa: ASSLVGTASGNTIY

v_gene: TRBV5-1
CDR3aa: ASRSQGVSYEQY

v_gene: TRBV2
CDR3aa: ASRVRSYEQY